The 29 T cell receptor beta chains below all came from one sample that was sequenced in a study of T cell repertoires in cytomegalovirus infection (dated by TCRdb to between 2018 and 2021). Sequencing was performed on an Illumina HiSeq 1500. TCRdb reprocessing: public reads trimmed at Q25 with fastp, clones called with MiXCR, in-frame beta chains kept. Each record represents a unique CDR3 protein, reported with the most common genes and DNA among its rows. The sample yields approximately 700,000 distinct CDR3 sequences; under 40% were counted once. The ten largest clones take up roughly 2.9% of the sample. Sequenced input: PBMCs. All receptors derive from a human donor in good health (CMV status not recorded). Some clones in this sample may be carry-over from other donors' samples.

The rearrangement links TRBV4-2 to TRBJ1-3; D remains unclear. CDR3 length equals 11 residues. Germline V gene sequence: CDR1 LGHNA, CDR2 YNFKEQ. Trimming shortened V by 3 bases and J by 6 bases, and 3 bases separated the two germline ends. As DNA, the CDR3 is TGTGCCAGCAGCCACCTAAACACCATATATTTT. Translation: CASSHLNTIYF.

This clonotype turned up a few times. The chain is built from TRBV27 and TRBJ2-3, with TRBD1 matching 8 bases. Germline-derived CDR1 and CDR2 are MNHEY and SMNVEV (reference sequence). V gave up 5 bases and J gave up 0 bases; unmatched junction bases: 13. This CDR3 contains 18 residues. The CDR3 region has the DNA TGTGCCAGCAGTCCCCCGGGGGACAGGACCCTAAGCACAGATACGCAGTATTTT. Protein: CASSPPGDRTLSTDTQYF.

The chain recombines TRBV7-4 with TRBJ1-1, with a possible D match to TRBD1 (5 bases). There are 14 residues in the CDR3. Trimming pared 0 bases from V and 6 bases from J, leaving 11 bases between. Germline V lookup: CDR1 SGHVT, CDR2 SQSDAQ. The CDR3 region is CASSLAVVGAEAFF. CDR3 nucleotide sequence: TGTGCCAGCAGCTTAGCGGTTGTAGGGGCTGAAGCTTTCTTT.

The gene calls are TRBV7-2 and TRBJ2-7; perhaps TRBD1 as D (5 bases). The V end lost 8 bases, the J end lost 4 bases, and 12 bases lay between the germline ends. CDR1 and CDR2 (germline): SGHTA, FQGNSA. The CDR3 length is 12 residues. CDR3 bases: TGTGCCAGCGGCAACAGGAGTTACGAGCAGTACTTC. This gives the protein CASGNRSYEQYF. Supplemented by reference TRBV7-2 and TRBJ2-7, the full variable domain reads GAGVSQSPSNKVTEKGKDVELRCDPISGHTALYWYRQSLGQGLEFLIYFQGNSAPDKSGLPSDRFSAERTGGSVSTLTIQRTQQEDSAVYLCASGNRSYEQYFGPGTRLTVT.

Comment on this clonotype: This likely comes from a read error, as the CDR3 has no conserved phenylalanine or tryptophan at its end. This chain connects TRBV7-8 to TRBJ2-3; TRBD2 agrees at 8 bases. CDR3 size: 17 residues. Germline loops: CDR1 SGHVS, CDR2 FQNEAQ. V lost 2 bases, J lost 6 bases, and 13 bases stayed unmatched. CDR3: CASSLSPPPAGEDTQYI. The CDR3 DNA reads as TGTGCCAGCAGCTTATCCCCCCCTCCAGCGGGAGAGGATACGCAGTATATT.

Turning to this clonotype: At one end the junction does not follow the germline gene, possibly because of a read error. The gene calls are TRBV7-2 and TRBJ2-2; a possible D gene is TRBD2 (6 bases). Looked up from germline, CDR1 is SGHTA and CDR2 is FQGNSA. This CDR3 is 14 amino acids long. This CDR3 reads CACILAAPTGERFF. The CDR3 DNA sequence: TGTGCCTGCATCTTAGCGGCACCCACCGGGGAGCGGTTTTTT.

The chain carries TRBV27 and TRBJ2-1, with 10 bases fitting TRBD2. V lost 4 bases, J lost 3 bases, and 9 bases stayed unmatched. The CDR3 totals 17 residues. Germline V CDR1 and CDR2: MNHEY, SMNVEV (reference sequence). The CDR3 loop is CASSSPRAGGNYNEQFF. The CDR3, as DNA: TGTGCCAGCAGTTCACCTCGAGCGGGAGGGAACTACAATGAGCAGTTCTTC.

The chain employs TRBV7-6 and TRBJ2-7; 7 positions agree with TRBD2. The germline V gene has CDR1 SGHVS and CDR2 FNYEAQ. The V gene end was trimmed by 6 bases and the J gene end by 3 bases; junction bases not matched to a gene: 5. This CDR3 spans 13 amino acids. The CDR3 sequence is CASRVGLGYEQYF. The CDR3 region has the DNA TGTGCCAGCAGGGTCGGACTAGGCTACGAGCAGTACTTC.

The CDR3 DNA follows: TGTGCCAGCAGCCCCCCAACTAGGGGTGGAAACATTCAGTACTTC. Translated, it gives CASSPPTRGGNIQYF. The chain combines TRBV28 with TRBJ2-4; possibly TRBD1 or TRBD2 for D (5 bases each). V lost 6 bases, J lost 6 bases, and 18 bases lay in between. In germline, CDR1 is MDHEN, CDR2 SYDVKM. The CDR3 runs to 15 residues.

This clonotype was counted a few times. The chain is built from TRBV28 and TRBJ2-5; tentative D call: TRBD1 (6 bases). Germline-derived CDR1 and CDR2 are MDHEN and SYDVKM. This CDR3 spans 15 amino acids. V lost 6 bases to trimming and J lost 0 bases, with 14 bases between them. CDR3 loop: CASSPGQPDQETQYF. The CDR3 coding sequence is TGTGCCAGCAGCCCAGGACAGCCCGACCAAGAGACCCAGTACTTC.

The sample holds a few counts of this clonotype. The chain employs TRBV7-9 and TRBJ1-5, with no clear D. The CDR3 covers 15 residues. The germline gives CDR1 SEHNR, CDR2 FQNEAQ (reference sequence). V lost 3 bases to trimming and J lost 2 bases, with 11 bases between them. As DNA, the CDR3 is TGTGCCAGCAGCTTTGTGGGAGATCGCAATCAGCCCCAGCATTTT. It yields the protein CASSFVGDRNQPQHF.

The V call is TRBV2, the J call TRBJ2-7; D possibly corresponds to TRBD2 (5 bases). Per the germline V gene, CDR1 is SNHLY and CDR2 is FYNNEI. This CDR3 is built from 13 residues. Trimming removed 9 bases at V and 2 bases at J, with 14 bases between. The CDR3 coding sequence is TGTGCCAGTTCGGATCGACTACCCTACGAGCAGTACTTC. Translation gives CASSDRLPYEQYF. Full variable domain (rest looked up from reference TRBV2 and TRBJ2-7): EPEVTQTPSHQVTQMGQEVILRCVPISNHLYFYWYRQILGQKVEFLVSFYNNEISEKSEIFDDQFSVERPDGSNFTLKIRSTKLEDSAMYFCASSDRLPYEQYFGPGTRLTVT.

The sample holds a few counts of this clonotype. This chain uses TRBV15 with TRBJ1-2; D possibly corresponds to TRBD1 (5 bases). The CDR3 runs 17 residues. The germline gives CDR1 LNHNV, CDR2 YYDKDF (reference sequence). Trimming took off 0 bases at V and 2 bases at J, with 16 bases between the two ends. The CDR3 here is CATSRDYEGNANYGYTF. As DNA, the CDR3 is TGTGCCACCAGCAGAGATTATGAGGGGAATGCAAACTATGGCTACACCTTC.

The chain recombines TRBV4-1 with TRBJ2-7; D is ambiguous. Germline-derived CDR1 and CDR2 are MGHRA and YSYEKL. The CDR3 is 15 residues long. The V gene lost 4 bases and the J gene lost 5 bases, with 18 bases spanning the gap. CDR3 DNA: TGCGCCAGCAGCCCCAATAACGGCAGGCCCAACGAGCAGTACTTC. Translation gives CASSPNNGRPNEQYF.

This clonotype was counted between two and nine times. The CDR3 region is CASSLSGQDQPQHF. CDR3 nucleotide sequence: TGTGCCAGCAGCCTCAGTGGACAAGATCAGCCCCAGCATTTT. The rearrangement links TRBV12-3 or TRBV12-4 to TRBJ1-5; tentatively, D is TRBD1 (5 bases). This CDR3 has 14 amino acids. V gave up 6 bases and J gave up 5 bases, with 14 bases separating them.

This clonotype came up many times. The chain carries TRBV10-3 and TRBJ1-6; a possible D gene is TRBD1 (6 bases). V lost 0 bases and J lost 7, with 7 bases in between. CDR1 and CDR2 from the germline V gene are ENHRY and SYGVKD. The CDR3 is 14 amino acids. The CDR3 sequence is CAISESGQNSPLHF. CDR3 bases: TGTGCCATCAGTGAGTCCGGACAGAATTCACCCCTCCACTTT.

This clonotype was seen many times. The V call is TRBV7-2, the J call TRBJ2-7; no firm D call. The ends were cut back, 6 bases at V and 3 bases at J, with 9 bases in the middle. Germline V CDR1 and CDR2: SGHTA, FQGNSA. This CDR3 contains 12 residues. The CDR3 DNA sequence: TGTGCCAGCAGTAGGATCGGCTACGAGCAGTACTTC. This sequence encodes CASSRIGYEQYF. Together with reference TRBV7-2 and TRBJ2-7, the CDR3 gives the full variable domain: GAGVSQSPSNKVTEKGKDVELRCDPISGHTALYWYRQSLGQGLEFLIYFQGNSAPDKSGLPSDRFSAERTGGSVSTLTIQRTQQEDSAVYLCASSRIGYEQYFGPGTRLTVT.

The chain recombines TRBV20-1 with TRBJ2-7, with 11 positions matching TRBD2. V trimming: 1 base; J trimming: 6 bases; junction bases outside the gene matches: 5. This CDR3 contains 14 residues. Germline assignment: CDR1 DFQATT and CDR2 SNEGSKA (reference sequence). The CDR3 is CSARGLAGIFEQYF. CDR3 sequence (DNA): TGCAGTGCTAGAGGACTAGCGGGAATTTTCGAGCAGTACTTC.

This clonotype has more than one count but fewer than ten. V usage is TRBV7-6 and J usage is TRBJ2-7, with 10 bases identical to TRBD1. The CDR3 length is 16 residues. Trimming cost V 5 bases and J 5 bases; bases outside gene matches: 12. The germline CDR1 and CDR2 sequences are SGHVS and FNYEAQ. The CDR3 reads CASSTRTGTGVDEQYF. For the CDR3, the DNA is TGTGCCAGCAGCACCAGAACCGGGACAGGGGTCGACGAGCAGTACTTC.

This sequence joins TRBV2 and TRBJ2-7; D is undetermined. The ends were cut back, 3 bases at V and 6 bases at J, with 9 bases in the middle. This CDR3 comprises 12 residues. Germline V gene sequence: CDR1 SNHLY, CDR2 FYNNEI. CDR3 amino acids: CASSDVRSEQYF. In nucleotides, the CDR3 is TGTGCCAGCAGTGACGTCAGGAGCGAGCAGTACTTC. Full variable domain (remainder filled in from reference TRBV2 and TRBJ2-7): EPEVTQTPSHQVTQMGQEVILRCVPISNHLYFYWYRQILGQKVEFLVSFYNNEISEKSEIFDDQFSVERPDGSNFTLKIRSTKLEDSAMYFCASSDVRSEQYFGPGTRLTVT.

Points on this clonotype: One end of the junction does not line up with germline, which may come from a read error. The rearrangement links TRBV4-1 to TRBJ1-1; tentative D call: TRBD1 (5 bases). CDR1 and CDR2 (germline): MGHRA, YSYEKL. The CDR3 extends over 13 amino acids. The chain's CDR3 is CASSRDRGTEAYF. CDR3 DNA sequence: TGCGCCAGCAGCCGGGACCGGGGCACTGAAGCTTACTTT.

Regarding this clonotype: Germline and junction disagree at one end, which may indicate a read error. The genes are TRBV6-6 and TRBJ1-2; no clear D gene. This CDR3 comprises 15 residues. Looked up from germline, CDR1 is MNHNY and CDR2 is SVGAGI (reference sequence). DNA for the CDR3: TGTGCCAGCAGTTACTCGCTGTCCAGTACCTATGGTTACACCTTC. It encodes CASSYSLSSTYGYTF.

The chain carries TRBV11-2 and TRBJ2-1; TRBD2 matches 11 bases. Trimming removed 2 bases from V and 7 bases from J; junction bases left unmatched: 7. The CDR3 loop spans 16 amino acids. Germline loops: CDR1 SGHAT, CDR2 FQNNGV. The CDR3 is CASSLLAGGPRNEQFF. CDR3 nucleotide sequence: TGTGCCAGCAGCTTATTAGCGGGAGGGCCACGGAATGAGCAGTTCTTC.

The V call is TRBV20-1, the J call TRBJ2-2; D not certain. The CDR3 runs to 14 residues. Trimming stripped 5 bases from V and 3 bases from J, with 13 bases between. In germline, CDR1 is DFQATT, CDR2 SNEGSKA (reference sequence). The CDR3 region is CSAGILGDTGELFF. The CDR3 DNA sequence: TGCAGTGCTGGTATTTTGGGTGACACCGGGGAGCTGTTTTTT.

This clonotype was seen only once. This chain uses TRBV11-2 with TRBJ1-6; D gene uncertain. This CDR3 region has 17 residues. With 5 bases removed from V and 0 bases from J, the gap between germline ends came to 14 bases. Per germline, CDR1 SGHAT and CDR2 FQNNGV. CDR3 in DNA: TGTGCCAGCAGCCCCTTGGTTTATAGCTCCTATAATTCACCCCTCCACTTT. It yields the protein CASSPLVYSSYNSPLHF.

This chain uses TRBV7-9 with TRBJ1-2, with no clear D. The V gene lost 0 bases and the J gene lost 8 bases, with 13 bases spanning the gap. CDR3 length equals 14 residues. The germline gives CDR1 SEHNR, CDR2 FQNEAQ (reference sequence). CDR3: CASSLAQIIKGYTF. In DNA, the CDR3 is TGTGCCAGCAGCTTAGCGCAAATTATAAAGGGCTACACCTTC. Complete variable domain (other parts from reference TRBV7-9 and TRBJ1-2): DTGVSQNPRHKITKRGQNVTFRCDPISEHNRLYWYRQTLGQGPEFLTYFQNEAQLEKSRLLSDRFSAERPKGSFSTLEIQRTEQGDSAMYLCASSLAQIIKGYTFGSGTRLTVV.

The chain combines TRBV5-1 with TRBJ2-7, with D perhaps matching TRBD1 (5 bases). Germline lookup yields CDR1 SGHRS and CDR2 YFSETQ. The CDR3 is 16 amino acids. With 0 bases removed from V and 0 bases from J, the gap between germline ends came to 13 bases. CDR3 protein: CASSLASSGSSYEQYF. The CDR3 nucleotides are TGCGCCAGCAGCTTGGCCAGTTCAGGGTCCTCCTACGAGCAGTACTTC.

V usage is TRBV24-1 and J usage is TRBJ1-5, with 9 bases aligning to TRBD1. The CDR3 totals 16 residues. Germline CDR1 and CDR2: KGHDR and SFDVKD. J was trimmed by 7 bases and V by 3 bases; bases with no gene match: 9. The CDR3 region has the DNA TGTGCCACCAGTGATCTACACGGACAGGGGAAACAGCCCCAGCATTTT. Its translation is CATSDLHGQGKQPQHF.

In this sample, this clonotype turned up a few times. The genes are TRBV28 and TRBJ2-1, with D possibly being TRBD2 (6 bases). Germline CDR1 MDHEN, CDR2 SYDVKM. V lost 3 bases, J lost 0 bases, and 12 bases lay in between. The CDR3 is 16 amino acids. DNA of the CDR3: TGTGCCAGCAGTTTCCGGGGGTCCTTCTCCTACAATGAGCAGTTCTTC. It translates to CASSFRGSFSYNEQFF.